A selection of T cell receptor beta chains follows, all from one sample in a study of tumor and adjacent non-tumor tissue in lung cancer. Via MiXCR, TCRdb re-called the multiplex PCR reads, giving one row per CDR3 protein. The sample yields over 100,000 distinct CDR3 sequences, 75% seen once. Material for sequencing was lung tumor tissue. Receptor source: a woman aged 55-69 years with non-small cell lung cancer. CDR3s include the opening cysteine and the closing phenylalanine or tryptophan. A row's size may be missing; if present it is once, few, many or a size class.

V gene,J gene,clone size,CDR3 protein
TRBV11-2,TRBJ1-6,-,CANSLEESNSPLRF
TRBV11-3,-,-,CASSLDKRTYEQFF
TRBV20-1,TRBJ1-3,many,CSARVGTGNTIYF
TRBV12-3/TRBV12-4,TRBJ2-1,many,CASCGGAGHLDEQFF
TRBV5-6,TRBJ2-5,-,CASSKTGPGEAQYF
TRBV10-3,TRBJ1-1,-,CTITESMNTEALF
TRBV20-1,TRBJ1-5,-,CSAKDFGSQPQHF
TRBV29-1,TRBJ2-3,-,CSIREFTDTHYF
TRBV11-2,TRBJ1-5,-,CASNLGRAGQPQHF
TRBV11-2,TRBJ2-7,-,CASSWDRGGYQYF
TRBV11-3,TRBJ1-1,-,CASSLDSGRGSEAFF
TRBV6-1,TRBJ2-6,-,CTISTEGSGANVLTF
TRBV29-1,TRBJ1-2,-,CSGRQLLTGYTF
TRBV12-3/TRBV12-4,TRBJ2-1,many,CASSPLTGGNEQFF
TRBV6-5,TRBJ2-1,many,CASSYSRTSNEQFF
TRBV24-1,TRBJ1-1,-,CTTSSQGNTEAFF
TRBV28,TRBJ2-7,few,CASSTPRGGYEQYF
TRBV28,TRBJ1-5,-,CASSSQGVGQPQHF
TRBV7-9,TRBJ2-5,-,CASSSPYGRGDETQYF
TRBV28,TRBJ1-1,-,CASSTDRYEAFF
TRBV12-3/TRBV12-4,TRBJ2-7,-,CASRWRGTPNELYF
TRBV28,TRBJ1-2,-,CASRYRGPKGGYTF